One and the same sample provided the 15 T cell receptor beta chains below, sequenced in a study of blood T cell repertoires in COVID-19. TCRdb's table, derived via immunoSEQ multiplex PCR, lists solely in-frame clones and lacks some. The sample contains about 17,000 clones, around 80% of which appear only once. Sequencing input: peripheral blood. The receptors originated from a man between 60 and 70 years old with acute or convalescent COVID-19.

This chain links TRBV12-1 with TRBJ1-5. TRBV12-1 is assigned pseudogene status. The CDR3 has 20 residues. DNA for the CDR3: TGTGCCAGCAGCTTTAGTAGGGTAGTGGGAGGGCCCTATAGCAATCAGCCCCAGCATTTT. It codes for CASSFSRVVGGPYSNQPQHF.

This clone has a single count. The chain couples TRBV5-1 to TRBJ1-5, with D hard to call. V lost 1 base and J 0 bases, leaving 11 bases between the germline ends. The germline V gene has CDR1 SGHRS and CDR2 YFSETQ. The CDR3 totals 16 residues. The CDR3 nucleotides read TGCGCCAGCAGCTTGTTTGGGCAAAATAGCAATCAGCCCCAGCATTTT. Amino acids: CASSLFGQNSNQPQHF.

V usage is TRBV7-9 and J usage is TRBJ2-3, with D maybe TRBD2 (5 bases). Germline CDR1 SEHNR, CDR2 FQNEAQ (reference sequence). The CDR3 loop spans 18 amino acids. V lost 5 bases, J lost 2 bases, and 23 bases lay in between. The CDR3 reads CASSPYHQSGGSTDTQYF. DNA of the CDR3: TGTGCCAGCAGCCCCTACCATCAAAGCGGCGGTTCCACAGATACGCAGTATTTT. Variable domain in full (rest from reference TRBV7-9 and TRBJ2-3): DTGVSQNPRHKITKRGQNVTFRCDPISEHNRLYWYRQTLGQGPEFLTYFQNEAQLEKSRLLSDRFSAERPKGSFSTLEIQRTEQGDSAMYLCASSPYHQSGGSTDTQYFGPGTRLTVL.

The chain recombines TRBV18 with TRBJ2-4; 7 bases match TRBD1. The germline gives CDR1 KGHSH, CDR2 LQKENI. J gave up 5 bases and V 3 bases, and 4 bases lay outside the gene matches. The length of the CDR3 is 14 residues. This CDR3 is CASSPGQEENIQYF. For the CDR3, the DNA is TGTGCCAGCTCACCCGGACAGGAGGAAAACATTCAGTACTTC.

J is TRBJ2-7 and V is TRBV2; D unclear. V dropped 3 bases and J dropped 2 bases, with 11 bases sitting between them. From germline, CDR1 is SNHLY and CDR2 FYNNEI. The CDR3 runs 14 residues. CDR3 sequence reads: CASSEWQATYEQYF. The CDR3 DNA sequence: TGTGCCAGCAGTGAGTGGCAGGCTACCTACGAGCAGTACTTC.

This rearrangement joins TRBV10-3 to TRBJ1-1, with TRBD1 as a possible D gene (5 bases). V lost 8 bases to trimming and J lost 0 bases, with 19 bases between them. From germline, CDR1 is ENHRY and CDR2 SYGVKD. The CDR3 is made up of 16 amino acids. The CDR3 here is CAIRDSILAMNTEAFF. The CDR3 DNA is TGTGCCATCCGGGACTCCATCCTGGCGATGAACACTGAAGCTTTCTTT.

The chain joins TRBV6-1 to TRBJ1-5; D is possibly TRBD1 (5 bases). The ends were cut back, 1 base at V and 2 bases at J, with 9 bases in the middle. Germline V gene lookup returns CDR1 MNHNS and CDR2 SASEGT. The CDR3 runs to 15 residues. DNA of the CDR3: TGTGCCAGCAGTGAAGGGGGGGTGGGCAATCAGCCCCAGCATTTT. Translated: CASSEGGVGNQPQHF.

The CDR3 reads CASSHTGSTDTQYF. Here the CDR3 DNA reads TGTGCCAGCAGTCATACAGGGTCCACAGATACGCAGTATTTT. The rearrangement joins TRBV9 to TRBJ2-3; the D gene is possibly TRBD1 (6 bases). With 5 bases removed from V and 2 bases from J, the gap between germline ends came to 12 bases. The germline CDR1 and CDR2 sequences are SGDLS and YYNGEE. CDR3 length equals 14 residues.

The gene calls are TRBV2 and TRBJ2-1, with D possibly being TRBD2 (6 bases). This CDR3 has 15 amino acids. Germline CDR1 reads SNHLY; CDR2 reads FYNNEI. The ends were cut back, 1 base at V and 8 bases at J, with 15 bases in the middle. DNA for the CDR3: TGTGCCAGCAGTGAAGGGGGACTCAGAGGCGATGAGCAGTTCTTC. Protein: CASSEGGLRGDEQFF.

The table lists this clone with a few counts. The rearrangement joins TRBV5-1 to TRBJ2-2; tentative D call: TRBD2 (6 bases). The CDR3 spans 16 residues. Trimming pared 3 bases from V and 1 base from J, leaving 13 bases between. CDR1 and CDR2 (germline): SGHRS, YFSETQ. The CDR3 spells CASSSEGGLNTGELFF. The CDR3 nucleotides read TGCGCCAGCAGCTCCGAAGGAGGGTTGAACACCGGGGAGCTGTTTTTT.

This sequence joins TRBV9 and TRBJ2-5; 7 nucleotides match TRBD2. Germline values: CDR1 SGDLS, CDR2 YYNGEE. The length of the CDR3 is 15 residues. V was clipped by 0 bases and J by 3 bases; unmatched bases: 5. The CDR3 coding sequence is TGTGCCAGCAGCGTAGGTCCTAGCGGTAAAGAGACCCAGTACTTC. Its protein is CASSVGPSGKETQYF.

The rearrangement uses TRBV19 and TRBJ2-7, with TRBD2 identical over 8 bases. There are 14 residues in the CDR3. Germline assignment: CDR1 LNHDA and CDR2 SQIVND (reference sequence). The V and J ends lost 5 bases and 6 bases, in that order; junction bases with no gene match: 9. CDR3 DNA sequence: TGTGCCAGTAGTGTCACGGGGGGGAGTTCCGAGCAGTACTTC. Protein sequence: CASSVTGGSSEQYF.

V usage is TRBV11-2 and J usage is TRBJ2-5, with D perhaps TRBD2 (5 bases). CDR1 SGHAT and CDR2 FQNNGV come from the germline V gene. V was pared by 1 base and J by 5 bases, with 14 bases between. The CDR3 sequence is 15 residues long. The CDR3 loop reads CASSLGYQRVETQYF. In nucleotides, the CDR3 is TGTGCCAGCAGCTTAGGGTATCAGAGGGTCGAGACCCAGTACTTC.

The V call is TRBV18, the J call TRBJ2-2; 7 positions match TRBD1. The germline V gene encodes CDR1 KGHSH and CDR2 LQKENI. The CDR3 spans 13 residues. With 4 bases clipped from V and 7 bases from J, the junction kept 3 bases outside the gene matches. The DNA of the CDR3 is TGTGCCAGCTCACTTGGACAGGACGGGGAGCTGTTTTTT. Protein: CASSLGQDGELFF.

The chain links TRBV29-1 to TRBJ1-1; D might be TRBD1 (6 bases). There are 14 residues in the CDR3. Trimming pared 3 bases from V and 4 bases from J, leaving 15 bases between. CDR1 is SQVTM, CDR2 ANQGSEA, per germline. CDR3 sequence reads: CSVERGGRGTEAFF. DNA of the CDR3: TGCAGCGTTGAGAGGGGGGGTAGAGGCACTGAAGCTTTCTTT.